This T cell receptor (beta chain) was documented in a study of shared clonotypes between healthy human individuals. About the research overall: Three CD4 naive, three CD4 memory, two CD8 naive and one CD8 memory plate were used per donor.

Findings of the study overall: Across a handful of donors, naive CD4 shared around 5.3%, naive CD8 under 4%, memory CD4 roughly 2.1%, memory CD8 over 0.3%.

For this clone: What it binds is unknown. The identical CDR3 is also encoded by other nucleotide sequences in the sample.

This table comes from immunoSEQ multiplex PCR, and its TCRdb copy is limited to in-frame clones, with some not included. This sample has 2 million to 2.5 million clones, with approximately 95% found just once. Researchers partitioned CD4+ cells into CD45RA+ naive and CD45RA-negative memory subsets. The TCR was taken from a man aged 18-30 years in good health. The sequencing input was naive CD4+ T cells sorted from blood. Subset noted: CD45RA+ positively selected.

The CDR3 DNA follows: TGTGCCAGTAGTATCCTAGCGGGGCCCTCCTACGAGCAGTACTTC. Amino acid sequence: CASSILAGPSYEQYF. The chain carries TRBV19 and TRBJ2-7; 9 bases agree with TRBD2. This CDR3 contains 15 residues. Unmatched junction bases numbered 3, after V lost 3 bases and J lost 0 bases. Germline V gene data show CDR1 as LNHDA and CDR2 as SQIVND (reference sequence).